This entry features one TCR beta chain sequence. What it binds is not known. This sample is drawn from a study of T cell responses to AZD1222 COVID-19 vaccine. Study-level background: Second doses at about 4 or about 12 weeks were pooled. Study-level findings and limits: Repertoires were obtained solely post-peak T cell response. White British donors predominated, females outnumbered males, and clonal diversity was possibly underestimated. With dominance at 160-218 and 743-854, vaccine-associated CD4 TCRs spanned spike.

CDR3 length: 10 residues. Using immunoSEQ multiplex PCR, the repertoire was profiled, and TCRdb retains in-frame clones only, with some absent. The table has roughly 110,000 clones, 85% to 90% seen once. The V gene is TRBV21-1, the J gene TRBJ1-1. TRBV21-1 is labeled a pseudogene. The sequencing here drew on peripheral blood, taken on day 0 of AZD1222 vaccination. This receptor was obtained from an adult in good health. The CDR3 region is CASSKGEAFF. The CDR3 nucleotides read TGTGCCAGCAGCAAAGGAGAAGCTTTCTTT.